The present entry profiles one TCR beta chain with its context. The data were taken from a study of blood T cell repertoires in COVID-19. Whole-study context: T cells, B-cell-depleted T cells, or PBMCs provided the cDNA or gDNA that served as material.

The germline V gene encodes CDR1 SGHVS and CDR2 FQNEAQ. Trimming cost V 2 bases and J 4 bases, with 14 bases left between them. The CDR3 is 15 amino acids. How the authors handled the data: Reference gene primer amplification gave estimated nucleated cell counts. The method was immunoSEQ multiplex PCR; TCRdb's version includes in-frame clones alone and lacks a portion of them. That table furnishes V, J and clone size, whereas the DNA furnished D and trimming. Of just over 150,000 clones in the sample, approximately 80% were seen once. The chain joins TRBV7-8 to TRBJ1-2, with unresolved D. The sequence came from a man aged 60 to 75 with acute or convalescent COVID-19. The sample taken for sequencing was peripheral blood. DNA for the CDR3: TGTGCCAGCAGCTTAAGCTCGGTCTTTCCCTATGGCTACACCTTC. Translating gives CASSLSSVFPYGYTF.